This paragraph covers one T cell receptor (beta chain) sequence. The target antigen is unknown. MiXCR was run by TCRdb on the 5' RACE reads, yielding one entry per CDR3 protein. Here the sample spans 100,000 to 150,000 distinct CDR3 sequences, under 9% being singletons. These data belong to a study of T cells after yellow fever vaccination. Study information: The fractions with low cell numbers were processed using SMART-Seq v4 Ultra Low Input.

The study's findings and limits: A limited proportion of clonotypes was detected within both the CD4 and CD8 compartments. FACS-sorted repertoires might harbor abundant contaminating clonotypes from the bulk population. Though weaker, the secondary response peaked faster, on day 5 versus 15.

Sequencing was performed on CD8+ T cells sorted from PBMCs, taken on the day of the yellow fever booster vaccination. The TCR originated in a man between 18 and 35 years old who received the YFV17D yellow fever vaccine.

This CDR3 is CSVAETADRGLFDEQYF. In nucleotides, the CDR3 is TGCAGCGTTGCGGAGACTGCCGACAGGGGGTTGTTTGACGAGCAGTACTTC. The rearrangement joins TRBV29-1 to TRBJ2-7, with 9 bases matching TRBD1. This CDR3 is 17 amino acids long. Germline V gene data show CDR1 as SQVTM and CDR2 as ANQGSEA. V shed 4 bases and J 5 bases; nucleotides not matched to a gene: 18.